A selection of T cell receptor beta chains follows, all from one sample in a study of T cell responses to AZD1222 COVID-19 vaccine. Clones were read by immunoSEQ multiplex PCR, and TCRdb kept only the in-frame ones, dropping some. The sample yields 45,000 or so clones, about 90% seen once. The sequenced sample was peripheral blood, obtained 28 days after the second AZD1222 dose. The source is an adult who received the AZD1222 COVID-19 vaccine. The CDR3 runs from the conserved cysteine through the conserved F or W.

V: TRBV7-2
J: TRBJ1-5
CDR3: CASSLNRGHQPQHF

V: TRBV10-2
J: TRBJ2-1
CDR3: CASSEYGVREQFF

V: TRBV19
J: TRBJ1-5
CDR3: CASSRTSGQYSNQPQHF

V: TRBV6-5
J: TRBJ1-1
CDR3: CASSYSGGAMNTEAFF

V: TRBV10-2
J: TRBJ2-7
CDR3: CASTPTGKTFSYEQYF

V: TRBV28
J: TRBJ2-7
CDR3: CASTTQAAYEQYF

V: TRBV27
J: TRBJ1-1
CDR3: CASSPGFGKNTEAFF

V: TRBV11-2
J: TRBJ2-5
CDR3: CASSLGQGAETQYF

V: TRBV9
J: TRBJ1-1
CDR3: CASSVDGGMNTEAFF

V: TRBV4-3
J: TRBJ1-2
CDR3: CASSQDWALLGGYTF

V: TRBV10-3
J: TRBJ1-1
CDR3: CAISERERPSGTEAFF

V: TRBV7-9
J: TRBJ2-5
CDR3: CASSQVPGRQETQYF

V: TRBV5-4
J: TRBJ2-3
CDR3: CASSPRADTQYF

V: TRBV2
J: TRBJ1-3
CDR3: CASSDPTDSGNTIYF

V: TRBV5-1
J: TRBJ1-6
CDR3: CASSPPGQGNSPLHF

V: TRBV7-2
J: TRBJ2-7
CDR3: CASSFGTGFYEQYF

V: TRBV10-3
J: TRBJ1-1
CDR3: CAISESGTGALGISNTEAFF

V: TRBV6-5
J: TRBJ1-1
CDR3: CASSSQMNTEAFF

V: TRBV25-1
J: TRBJ2-5
CDR3: CANPSGGQETQYF

V: TRBV6-1
J: TRBJ2-6
CDR3: CASSEAVAGMVGANVLTF

V: TRBV5-1
J: TRBJ2-5
CDR3: CASSLVQGRETQYF

V: TRBV7-9
J: TRBJ2-1
CDR3: CASSPLGGSNEQFF

V: TRBV14
J: TRBJ2-1
CDR3: CASSLASSYNEQFF

V: TRBV18
J: TRBJ1-1
CDR3: CASSTEMNTEAFF

V: TRBV3-1/TRBV3-2
J: TRBJ1-4
CDR3: CASSSPGGVTNEKLFF

V: TRBV5-1
J: TRBJ2-1
CDR3: CASSSVGTNGDEQFF

V: TRBV7-9
J: TRBJ2-5
CDR3: CASSLEGEGLRETQYF

V: TRBV11-2
J: TRBJ2-1
CDR3: CASSLRPSGRTYNEQFF

V: TRBV3-1/TRBV3-2
J: TRBJ2-3
CDR3: CASSQLPQGGSSDTQYF